Listed here are 32 T cell receptor beta chains from one sample, sequenced in a study of monozygotic twins with inflammatory bowel disease. Following a re-call of the 5' RACE reads, TCRdb has one entry per CDR3 protein and lacks DNA. The table lists 330,000 or so distinct CDR3 sequences. Input material: blood. The receptor source for this set is a human donor with ulcerative colitis or Crohn's disease, or a healthy co-twin of an affected twin (not recorded which).

This chain connects TRBV3-1 to TRBJ1-2; TCRdb selects TRBD1, and the lack of DNA leaves this call unchecked. The CDR3 extends over 14 amino acids. Germline V gene sequence: CDR1 LGHDT, CDR2 YNNKEL (reference sequence). This CDR3 is CASSPNTGARGYTF.

This chain uses TRBV5-5 with TRBJ1-2; TCRdb picks TRBD1, but there is no DNA to check that call. The germline V gene has CDR1 SGHKS and CDR2 YYEKEE (reference sequence). This CDR3 comprises 15 residues. The CDR3 is CASSFLSRADAGYTF.

The chain combines TRBV7-2 with TRBJ2-7. The CDR3 has 12 amino acids. In germline, CDR1 is SGHTA, CDR2 FQGNSA. The CDR3 is CASSYNIGEQYF.

The chain recombines TRBV20-1 with TRBJ2-5; TCRdb's D call, TRBD2, is unchecked because there is no DNA. Germline CDR1 DFQATT, CDR2 SNEGSKA (reference sequence). This CDR3 is built from 15 residues. The CDR3 protein is CSAFSGRSGQETQYF.

The gene calls are TRBV20-1 and TRBJ2-1; lacking DNA, the TRBD2 call made by TCRdb goes unchecked. This CDR3 region has 16 residues. In germline, CDR1 is DFQATT, CDR2 SNEGSKA (reference sequence). CDR3 amino acids: CSARGAKDSSYNEQFF.

The chain couples TRBV4-1 to TRBJ2-5; the D call of TRBD1 rests on TCRdb alone, since no DNA is present to check it. CDR3 size: 18 residues. Germline V gives CDR1 MGHRA, CDR2 YSYEKL. The CDR3 is CASSQGPTGGIYQETQYF.

V and J are TRBV6-5 and TRBJ2-1; TCRdb reports TRBD1, a call that lacks DNA to check it against. The length of the CDR3 is 11 residues. The germline CDR1 and CDR2 sequences are MNHEY and SVGAGI. This chain's CDR3 is CASRVRDLQFF.

The V gene is TRBV7-9, the J gene TRBJ2-5; the D gene TCRdb calls, TRBD1, cannot be checked with no DNA. CDR3 size: 15 residues. The germline V gene has CDR1 SEHNR and CDR2 FQNEAQ (reference sequence). This CDR3 is CASSFPGTRGETQYF.

The chain is built from TRBV12-3 or TRBV12-4 and TRBJ2-5. The CDR3 length is 14 residues. The CDR3 here is CASSSTLGQETQYF.

The rearrangement links TRBV20-1 to TRBJ1-1; TCRdb outputs TRBD1, but without DNA this stays unchecked. Germline values: CDR1 DFQATT, CDR2 SNEGSKA (reference sequence). The CDR3 extends over 13 amino acids. The CDR3 reads CSARQGVNTEAFF.

The rearrangement links TRBV15 to TRBJ2-3; the TRBD1 assignment by TCRdb is unverifiable without DNA. The germline CDR1 and CDR2 sequences are LNHNV and YYDKDF (reference sequence). The CDR3 runs 16 residues. The chain's CDR3 is CATSASGRQATDTQYF. Full variable domain (rest looked up from reference TRBV15 and TRBJ2-3): DAMVIQNPRYQVTQFGKPVTLSCSQTLNHNVMYWYQQKSSQAPKLLFHYYDKDFNNEADTPDNFQSRRPNTSFCFLDIRSPGLGDTAMYLCATSASGRQATDTQYFGPGTRLTVL.

The rearrangement uses TRBV7-2 and TRBJ1-2. Germline V gives CDR1 SGHTA, CDR2 FQGNSA. The CDR3 extends over 14 amino acids. CDR3 sequence: CASSWQDGTRGYTF.

The V call is TRBV7-9, the J call TRBJ2-1; TCRdb proposes TRBD1, but this gene call is untestable without DNA. Germline V gene data show CDR1 as SEHNR and CDR2 as FQNEAQ (reference sequence). CDR3 length: 14 residues. The CDR3 protein is CASSFLDSMNEQFF.

This chain connects TRBV4-3 to TRBJ2-7; TCRdb picks TRBD1, but there is no DNA to check that call. Germline CDR1 and CDR2: LGHNA and YSLEER. The CDR3 covers 13 residues. The CDR3 is CASSQAPGNEQYF.

V gene TRBV5-5 combines with J gene TRBJ2-7; the TCRdb D gene call, TRBD1, has no DNA to confirm it. This CDR3 contains 15 residues. Germline CDR1 reads SGHKS; CDR2 reads YYEKEE (reference sequence). CDR3: CASSLVQGPTYEQYF. Based on the CDR3 plus reference TRBV5-5 and TRBJ2-7, the full variable domain is DAGVTQSPTHLIKTRGQQVTLRCSPISGHKSVSWYQQVLGQGPQFIFQYYEKEERGRGNFPDRFSARQFPNYSSELNVNALLLGDSALYLCASSLVQGPTYEQYFGPGTRLTVT.

The chain has TRBV20-1 and TRBJ2-1; TCRdb's D call of TRBD2 is untestable without DNA. Germline loops: CDR1 DFQATT, CDR2 SNEGSKA (reference sequence). There are 17 residues in the CDR3. This CDR3 reads CSASRLAKGVFSNEQFF.

The chain is built from TRBV12-3 or TRBV12-4 and TRBJ2-2. The CDR3 has 16 amino acids. This CDR3 reads CASSLGREQFTGELFF.

CDR3 loop: CASRGQGNTDTQYF. The rearrangement links TRBV14 to TRBJ2-3; absent DNA, TCRdb's TRBD1 call cannot be checked. The V gene's germline CDR1 is SGHDN and CDR2 FVKESK. The CDR3 is 14 amino acids.

J is TRBJ1-2 and V is TRBV6-4; TCRdb calls TRBD1, which cannot be checked without DNA. Germline values: CDR1 MRHNA, CDR2 SNTAGT. CDR3 length: 13 amino acids. CDR3 protein: CASSDETVDGYTF.

The gene calls are TRBV3-1 and TRBJ1-3; with no DNA, the TCRdb D assignment of TRBD1 cannot be verified. The CDR3 loop spans 17 amino acids. Germline V CDR1 and CDR2: LGHDT, YNNKEL (reference sequence). The CDR3 spells CASPLLLRGPSGNTIYF.

The gene calls are TRBV5-1 and TRBJ2-7; as DNA is missing, the TRBD1 call by TCRdb cannot be tested. The CDR3 is 15 amino acids. Looked up from germline, CDR1 is SGHRS and CDR2 is YFSETQ. This chain's CDR3 is CASSSEQGAGDEQYF. Drawing the rest from reference TRBV5-1 and TRBJ2-7, the complete variable domain is KAGVTQTPRYLIKTRGQQVTLSCSPISGHRSVSWYQQTPGQGLQFLFEYFSETQRNKGNFPGRFSGRQFSNSRSEMNVSTLELGDSALYLCASSSEQGAGDEQYFGPGTRLTVT.

The chain joins TRBV5-5 to TRBJ1-5; the D call of TRBD1 rests on TCRdb alone, since no DNA is present to check it. The CDR3 is 14 amino acids. The germline V gene has CDR1 SGHKS and CDR2 YYEKEE (reference sequence). The CDR3 reads CASSRGTGEQPQHF.

The J gene is TRBJ1-1, the V gene TRBV6-2 or TRBV6-3; TCRdb selects TRBD1, and the lack of DNA leaves this call unchecked. Germline V gene data show CDR1 as MNHEY and CDR2 as SVGEGT. CDR3 length equals 14 residues. This chain's CDR3 is CASSYRQGAAEAFF.

The rearrangement links TRBV29-1 to TRBJ2-5; the D gene TCRdb calls, TRBD1, cannot be checked with no DNA. The germline V gene has CDR1 SQVTM and CDR2 ANQGSEA. The length of the CDR3 is 15 residues. This CDR3 reads CSVEVNGTPQETQYF. The complete variable domain, with remaining parts taken from reference TRBV29-1 and TRBJ2-5, reads SAVISQKPSRDICQRGTSLTIQCQVDSQVTMMFWYRQQPGQSLTLIATANQGSEATYESGFVIDKFPISRPNLTFSTLTVSNMSPEDSSIYLCSVEVNGTPQETQYFGPGTRLLVL.

This chain joins TRBV29-1 and TRBJ2-6. There are 15 residues in the CDR3. Per germline, CDR1 SQVTM and CDR2 ANQGSEA. The CDR3 is CSVGVGSAGANVLTF.

The chain couples TRBV20-1 to TRBJ2-1; TCRdb selects TRBD2, and the lack of DNA leaves this call unchecked. CDR1 and CDR2 (germline): DFQATT, SNEGSKA (reference sequence). This CDR3 has 15 residues. This CDR3 reads CSASSLAGGPREQFF.

V is TRBV3-1 and J is TRBJ2-3. The V gene's germline CDR1 is LGHDT and CDR2 YNNKEL (reference sequence). The CDR3 is 13 residues long. The CDR3 reads CASSPASPDTQYF.

The rearrangement joins TRBV30 to TRBJ2-3; TCRdb lists TRBD2, though no DNA is available to test this call. Germline values: CDR1 GTSNPN, CDR2 SVGIG (reference sequence). The CDR3 has 14 amino acids. The CDR3: CAWSAGGLSDTQYF.

V is TRBV29-1 and J is TRBJ1-4; TCRdb indicates TRBD1, and absent DNA this call remains unverified. The length of the CDR3 is 11 residues. Looked up from germline, CDR1 is SQVTM and CDR2 is ANQGSEA. The CDR3 spells CSVAVRGTALF.

V usage is TRBV18 and J usage is TRBJ1-5. Germline V lookup: CDR1 KGHSH, CDR2 LQKENI. The CDR3 length is 15 residues. The CDR3 is CASSPVKIPQGPQHF.

The chain combines TRBV12-3 or TRBV12-4 with TRBJ2-2; the TRBD2 assignment by TCRdb is unverifiable without DNA. The CDR3 is 19 amino acids. CDR3 protein: CASSLLTSGGAGGTGELFF.

The V gene is TRBV20-1, the J gene TRBJ1-2. CDR1 DFQATT and CDR2 SNEGSKA come from the germline V gene (reference sequence). The CDR3 has 14 amino acids. This CDR3 is CSAIPAVEGNGYTF.